This T cell receptor beta chain comes out of a study of CD8 T cells in Susac syndrome. After extraction with the RNeasy kit, roughly 0.5 to 1 ug of the RNA was reverse transcribed using random hexamers. By means of immunoSEQ multiplex PCR, TCR beta CDR3 spanning 54 Vbeta and 13 Jbeta underwent amplification. Each CDR3 protein gets one entry after TCRdb re-called the immunoSEQ multiplex PCR reads with MiXCR. The sample includes 120,000 or so distinct CDR3 sequences, about 95% seen only once; the top ten take roughly 0.11%. Germline V gives CDR1 SNHLY, CDR2 FYNNEI. This CDR3 region has 13 residues. V trimming: 7 bases; J trimming: 2 bases; junction bases outside the gene matches: 3. TCR beta was sequenced from blood CD8+ and CD4+ T cells. The authors negatively isolated CD8+ and CD4+ T cells and FACS-enriched TEMRA cells.

Source material: CD4+ T cells from PBMCs. The chain uses TRBV2 and TRBJ2-5; TRBD1 aligns across 8 bases. The TCR was taken from a human donor in good health. The DNA of the CDR3 is TGTGCCAGCATGAGGGACAGGCAAGAGACCCAGTACTTC. This codes for CASMRDRQETQYF.